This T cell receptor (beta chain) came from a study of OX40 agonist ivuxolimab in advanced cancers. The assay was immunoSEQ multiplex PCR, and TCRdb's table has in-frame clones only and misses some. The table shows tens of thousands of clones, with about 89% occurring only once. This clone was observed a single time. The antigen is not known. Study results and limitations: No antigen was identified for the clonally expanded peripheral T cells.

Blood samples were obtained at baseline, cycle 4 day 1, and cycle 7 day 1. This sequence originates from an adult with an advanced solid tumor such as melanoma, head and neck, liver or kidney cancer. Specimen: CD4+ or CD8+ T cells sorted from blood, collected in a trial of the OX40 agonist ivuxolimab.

In DNA form, the CDR3 reads TGTGCCAGCAGCCCCAGTGGCCGGGTAACTTTCAATGAGCAGTTCTTC. Translated, it gives CASSPSGRVTFNEQFF. The chain carries TRBV4-2 and TRBJ2-1, with D hard to call. The CDR3 is 16 amino acids. V gave up 4 bases and J gave up 6 bases, with 19 bases separating them. CDR1 and CDR2 from the germline V gene are LGHNA and YNFKEQ.